A selection of T cell receptor beta chains follows, all from one sample in a study of T cell responses to AZD1222 COVID-19 vaccine. Sequencing was performed with immunoSEQ multiplex PCR; in TCRdb, only in-frame clones are kept and a portion is missing. The table includes approximately 110,000 clones, 65% to 90% detected once. The material sequenced was peripheral blood, taken on day 0 of AZD1222 vaccination. These receptor sequences come from an adult in good health. CDR3s include the opening cysteine and the closing phenylalanine or tryptophan. The D gene is left open where the match is weak. Some rows mark clone size as missing; the rest say once, few, many or name a class of expanded clone.

>TRBJ2-3|NA|NA|TRBV6-5
CASRKGQRADTQYF
TGTGCCAGCAGAAAAGGGCAGAGGGCAGATACGCAGTATTTT
>TRBJ2-5|TRBD2|NA|TRBV5-1
CASSLAGTSGSAQETQYF
TGCGCCAGCAGCTTGGCCGGGACTAGCGGGAGTGCTCAAGAGACCCAGTACTTC
>TRBJ2-1|NA|NA|TRBV5-1
CASSPGAWPPLGNEQFF
TGCGCCAGCAGCCCTGGAGCGTGGCCCCCCCTGGGCAATGAGCAGTTCTTC
>TRBJ2-7|NA|NA|TRBV28
CASSLGIHTEQYF
TGTGCCAGCAGTTTAGGCATACATACGGAGCAGTACTTC
>TRBJ2-6|TRBD2|NA|TRBV3-1/TRBV3-2
CASSPSGGSLGANVLTF
TGTGCCAGCAGCCCCAGCGGGGGGAGCTTGGGGGCCAACGTCCTGACTTTC
>TRBJ2-3|NA|NA|TRBV6-1
CASSEPLRGQYF
TGTGCCAGCAGTGAGCCTCTGCGTGGGCAGTATTTT
>TRBJ2-1|TRBD2|once|TRBV4-1
CASSQGIGTSLTSNEQFF
TGCGCCAGCAGCCAAGGAATTGGGACTAGCCTCACGTCCAATGAGCAGTTCTTC
>TRBJ1-6|TRBD1|NA|TRBV7-9
CASSLGQARNSPLHF
TGTGCCAGCAGCCTCGGACAGGCCAGAAATTCACCCCTCCACTTT
>TRBJ1-1|TRBD1|NA|TRBV29-1
CSGSTGNSAEAFF
TGCAGCGGATCGACAGGGAATAGCGCTGAAGCTTTCTTT
>TRBJ2-3|TRBD2|NA|TRBV7-3
CASSTGTSGHTDTQYF
TGTGCCAGCAGCACTGGGACTAGCGGGCACACAGATACGCAGTATTTT
>TRBJ2-7|NA|NA|TRBV6-5
CASRNGPENTYEQYF
TGTGCCAGCCGGAACGGGCCCGAGAATACCTACGAGCAGTACTTC
>TRBJ1-2|TRBD1|once|TRBV28
CASSPPVGDRGRGYTF
TGTGCCAGCAGTCCCCCCGTAGGGGACAGGGGACGGGGCTACACCTTC
>TRBJ1-5|NA|NA|TRBV9
CASSVWAQDQPQHF
TGTGCCAGCAGCGTATGGGCGCAAGATCAGCCCCAGCATTTT
>TRBJ2-7|NA|once|TRBV18
CASSPDRSLYEQYF
TGTGCCAGCTCACCCGACAGGTCCCTATACGAGCAGTACTTC
>TRBJ1-5|TRBD1|NA|TRBV7-2
CASSTAGGYQPQHF
TGTGCCAGCAGCACCGCAGGGGGCTATCAGCCCCAGCATTTT
>TRBJ2-7|TRBD2|NA|TRBV7-2
CASMTSGASYEQYF
TGTGCCAGCATGACTAGCGGGGCCTCCTACGAGCAGTACTTC
>TRBJ2-7|NA|NA|TRBV25-1
CASSDSGTVYEQYF
TGTGCCAGCAGTGATTCCGGTACAGTTTACGAGCAGTACTTC
>TRBJ1-1|NA|NA|TRBV6-2/TRBV6-3
CASSPVEGAEAFF
TGTGCCAGCAGCCCGGTGGAAGGGGCTGAAGCTTTCTTT
>TRBJ2-2|NA|NA|TRBV28
CASSFGRWGLTGELFF
TGTGCCAGCAGTTTCGGGAGGTGGGGGCTCACCGGGGAGCTGTTTTTT
>TRBJ1-1|NA|NA|TRBV28
CASSSHDRRTEAFF
TGTGCCAGCAGTTCGCATGATCGGAGAACTGAAGCTTTCTTT
>TRBJ1-6|TRBD1|NA|TRBV7-9
CASSSGDRSDSPLHF
TGTGCCAGCAGCTCCGGGGACAGGTCTGATTCACCCCTCCACTTT
>TRBJ1-5|NA|NA|TRBV6-2/TRBV6-3
CASSNTGNQPQHF
TGTGCCAGCAGCAACACTGGCAATCAGCCCCAGCATTTT
>TRBJ1-2|NA|NA|TRBV3-1/TRBV3-2
CASSQGTSSHGYTF
TGTGCCAGCAGCCAAGGGACCTCCTCTCACGGCTACACCTTC
>TRBJ1-1|NA|NA|TRBV7-9
CASSSRAEAFF
TGTGCCAGCAGCTCGAGGGCTGAAGCTTTCTTT
>TRBJ2-7|TRBD1|once|TRBV5-1
CASSPEPGTVPYEQYF
TGCGCCAGCAGTCCTGAACCCGGGACAGTGCCCTACGAGCAGTACTTC
>TRBJ1-5|NA|once|TRBV6-4
CASSETGGNQPQHF
TGTGCCAGCAGCGAGACGGGGGGGAATCAGCCCCAGCATTTT
>TRBJ2-3|TRBD1|once|TRBV10-3
CAIRLTGADTQYF
TGTGCCATCAGACTGACAGGGGCAGATACGCAGTATTTT
>TRBJ2-3|NA|NA|TRBV5-1
CASSLGWVDDTQYF
TGCGCCAGCAGCTTGGGGTGGGTTGATGATACGCAGTATTTT
>TRBJ1-5|NA|NA|TRBV3-1/TRBV3-2
CASSQGTNPNQPQHF
TGTGCCAGCAGCCAAGGGACTAACCCTAATCAGCCCCAGCATTTT
>TRBJ2-3|NA|few|TRBV5-1
CASSLGDTQYF
TGCGCCAGCAGCTTGGGAGATACGCAGTATTTT
>TRBJ2-7|NA|NA|TRBV4-1
CASSQVSNAASYEQYF
TGCGCCAGCAGCCAAGTCTCTAACGCGGCCTCCTACGAGCAGTACTTC
>TRBJ2-1|TRBD2|NA|TRBV10-2
CASSEPAGGDNEQFF
TGCGCCAGCAGTGAGCCCGCGGGGGGCGATAATGAGCAGTTCTTC
>TRBJ1-1|NA|NA|TRBV2
CASRPGRNRNTEAFF
TGTGCCAGCAGGCCGGGACGGAACAGGAACACTGAAGCTTTCTTT
>TRBJ2-7|NA|NA|TRBV5-1
CASGQGNSYEQYF
TGCGCCAGCGGCCAAGGCAACTCCTACGAGCAGTACTTC
>TRBJ2-1|TRBD2|NA|TRBV28
CASSFWTSGTSSYNEQFF
TGTGCCAGCAGTTTCTGGACTAGCGGGACCTCATCTTACAATGAGCAGTTCTTC
>TRBJ2-7|NA|NA|TRBV28
CASSSDSTEQYF
TGTGCCAGCAGCAGCGACAGCACCGAGCAGTACTTC
>TRBJ1-5|NA|NA|TRBV25-1
CASSEYLNRRNQPQHF
TGTGCCAGCAGTGAATATTTAAACAGGAGGAATCAGCCCCAGCATTTT
>TRBJ1-1|NA|NA|TRBV30
CSQESNTEAFF
TGTTCACAGGAGTCGAACACTGAAGCTTTCTTT
>TRBJ2-5|TRBD2|NA|TRBV28
CASSLGSSGAKTQYF
TGTGCCAGCAGTTTGGGGTCTAGCGGGGCGAAGACCCAGTACTTC
>TRBJ1-2|NA|NA|TRBV5-5
CASSRIQDSNYGYTF
TGTGCCAGCAGCCGGATCCAGGACAGTAACTATGGCTACACCTTC
>TRBJ2-2|NA|few|TRBV3-1/TRBV3-2
CASSQDSITNTGELFF
TGTGCCAGCAGCCAGGACTCCATTACGAACACCGGGGAGCTGTTTTTT
>TRBJ2-7|NA|NA|TRBV4-3
CASSYNRLSGYEQYF
TGCGCCAGCAGCTATAATCGGTTATCCGGCTACGAGCAGTACTTC
>TRBJ2-3|NA|NA|TRBV10-2
CASSASGDTQYF
TGCGCCAGCAGTGCTTCAGGAGATACGCAGTATTTT
>TRBJ2-7|NA|NA|TRBV7-9
CASSSVRAGGIPEQYF
TGTGCCAGCAGCTCCGTTAGGGCAGGGGGGATCCCCGAGCAGTACTTC
>TRBJ1-6|TRBD1|NA|TRBV30
CAWARRDRPLHF
TGTGCCTGGGCAAGAAGGGACAGACCCCTCCACTTT
>TRBJ2-1|TRBD2|NA|TRBV11-2
CASSRGLDSNEQFF
TGTGCCAGCAGCAGGGGACTAGATTCCAATGAGCAGTTCTTC
>TRBJ2-3|TRBD2|NA|TRBV6-1
CASSEAGGEINTQYF
TGTGCCAGCAGTGAGGCGGGGGGGGAAATTAATACGCAGTATTTT
>TRBJ2-7|NA|NA|TRBV25-1
CASTSPGLSSYEQYF
TGTGCCAGCACTTCCCCGGGACTTTCCTCCTACGAGCAGTACTTC
>TRBJ1-1|NA|NA|TRBV5-1
CASSHGTTNTEAFF
TGCGCCAGCAGCCACGGGACAACGAACACTGAAGCTTTCTTT
>TRBJ2-1|NA|once|TRBV19
CASSPGEYNEQFF
TGTGCCAGTAGCCCCGGAGAGTACAATGAGCAGTTCTTC
>TRBJ2-3|NA|NA|TRBV3-1/TRBV3-2
CASSQRGYTSTDTQYF
TGTGCCAGCAGCCAAAGGGGGTACACTAGCACAGATACGCAGTATTTT
>TRBJ2-3|NA|few|TRBV9
CASSPRGARTSPDTQYF
TGTGCCAGCAGCCCCAGAGGAGCGAGGACCAGCCCAGATACGCAGTATTTT
>TRBJ1-1|NA|NA|TRBV12-3/TRBV12-4
CASTKNTEAFF
TGTGCCAGCACTAAGAACACTGAAGCTTTCTTT
>TRBJ2-1|TRBD2|NA|TRBV5-1
CASSFSGTSGRIVHEQFF
TGCGCCAGCAGCTTTTCCGGGACTAGCGGGAGAATAGTGCATGAGCAGTTCTTC
>TRBJ2-7|NA|NA|TRBV3-1/TRBV3-2
CASSQRRINLGEQYF
TGTGCCAGCAGCCAGAGGCGCATAAATCTAGGCGAGCAGTACTTC
>TRBJ1-2|TRBD1|NA|TRBV28
CASSLNRGLNDGYTF
TGTGCCAGCAGTTTAAACAGGGGGCTGAATGATGGCTACACCTTC
>TRBJ2-1|TRBD2|NA|TRBV2
CASNERGAYNEQFF
TGTGCCAGCAACGAGCGGGGAGCCTACAATGAGCAGTTCTTC
>TRBJ1-2|NA|NA|TRBV12-3/TRBV12-4
CASSQDANYGYTF
TGTGCCAGCAGTCAGGACGCAAACTATGGCTACACCTTC
>TRBJ2-5|NA|NA|TRBV3-1/TRBV3-2
CASSHPEGGTQYF
TGTGCCAGCAGCCACCCTGAGGGCGGGACCCAGTACTTC